The 22 T cell receptor beta chains given below trace back to one sample, sequenced in a study of blood T cell repertoires in COVID-19. TCRdb keeps only in-frame clones here, not all; method: immunoSEQ multiplex PCR. The repertoire consists of roughly 120,000 clones, with roughly 80% occurring once and the leading ten covering 6.2%. Sequenced sample: peripheral blood. All receptors come from a man in his 70s with acute or convalescent COVID-19.

The gene calls are TRBV7-8 and TRBJ2-7; TRBD1 might be the D (5 bases). The CDR3 has 12 amino acids. Germline V lookup: CDR1 SGHVS, CDR2 FQNEAQ. V gave up 1 base and J gave up 5 bases, with 6 bases separating them. The CDR3 spells CASSLGRDEQYF. Here the CDR3 DNA reads TGTGCCAGCAGCTTAGGCAGGGACGAGCAGTACTTC. The variable domain in full, with the rest retrieved from reference TRBV7-8 and TRBJ2-7, is GAGVSQSPRYKVAKRGQDVALRCDPISGHVSLFWYQQALGQGPEFLTYFQNEAQLDKSGLPSDRFFAERPEGSVSTLKIQRTQQEDSAVYLCASSLGRDEQYFGPGTRLTVT.

The chain links TRBV18 to TRBJ2-1, with 7 bases that match TRBD2. The CDR3 has 15 amino acids. Unmatched junction bases numbered 6, after V lost 5 bases and J lost 2 bases. The germline CDR1 and CDR2 sequences are KGHSH and LQKENI. The CDR3 protein is CASSWAGEAYNEQFF. The DNA for the CDR3 is TGTGCCAGCTCATGGGCGGGGGAAGCCTACAATGAGCAGTTCTTC.

The V gene is TRBV5-5, the J gene TRBJ1-3; D ambiguous. CDR1 is SGHKS, CDR2 YYEKEE, per germline (reference sequence). V dropped 4 bases and J dropped 0 bases, with 11 bases sitting between them. The length of the CDR3 is 15 residues. CDR3 sequence: CASSQDILSGNTIYF. CDR3 nucleotide sequence: TGTGCCAGCAGCCAAGACATTCTCTCTGGAAACACCATATATTTT. Variable domain in full (rest from reference TRBV5-5 and TRBJ1-3): DAGVTQSPTHLIKTRGQQVTLRCSPISGHKSVSWYQQVLGQGPQFIFQYYEKEERGRGNFPDRFSARQFPNYSSELNVNALLLGDSALYLCASSQDILSGNTIYFGEGSWLTVV.

The chain employs TRBV30 and TRBJ1-5; no firm D call. V lost 5 bases, J lost 4 bases, and 12 bases lay in between. The CDR3 has 13 amino acids. Looked up from germline, CDR1 is GTSNPN and CDR2 is SVGIG (reference sequence). CDR3 sequence reads: CAWGRGGNQPQHF. In DNA, the CDR3 is TGTGCCTGGGGCCGAGGAGGAAATCAGCCCCAGCATTTT.

This clone was seen more than once but under ten times. The chain recombines TRBV29-1 with TRBJ1-4; possibly TRBD1 for D (5 bases). The CDR3 has 13 residues. Trimming took off 1 base at V and 8 bases at J, with 11 bases between the two ends. Germline CDR1 SQVTM, CDR2 ANQGSEA. CDR3 protein: CSVEVGTPEKLFF. DNA of the CDR3: TGCAGCGTTGAAGTCGGGACTCCAGAAAAACTGTTTTTT.

The genes are TRBV18 and TRBJ1-1; D might be TRBD1 (5 bases). The CDR3 extends over 15 amino acids. The V end lost 3 bases, the J end lost 1 base, and 12 bases lay between the germline ends. Germline values: CDR1 KGHSH, CDR2 LQKENI. CDR3 amino acids: CASSPSGRGNTEAFF. CDR3 DNA: TGTGCCAGCTCACCCTCTGGGAGGGGGAACACTGAAGCTTTCTTT.

The chain employs TRBV28 and TRBJ2-3, with 7 bases aligning to TRBD2. This CDR3 has 15 residues. Germline CDR1 MDHEN, CDR2 SYDVKM. After removal of 1 base from V and 5 bases from J, the junction contained 6 bases not matched to a gene. CDR3 amino acids: CASSLLAGAVDTQYF. The CDR3 region has the DNA TGTGCCAGCAGTTTATTGGCGGGAGCGGTAGATACGCAGTATTTT.

This chain uses TRBV12-3 or TRBV12-4 with TRBJ2-3, with D tentatively TRBD2 (5 bases). The CDR3 contains 11 residues. With 6 bases removed from V and 8 bases from J, the gap between germline ends came to 9 bases. CDR3 sequence (DNA): TGTGCCAGCAGACTAGAGGCTACGCAGTATTTT. It codes for CASRLEATQYF.

The V and J genes are TRBV19 and TRBJ2-5; a possible D gene is TRBD1 (6 bases). Trimming took 5 bases from V and 2 from J, leaving 18 bases between them. The CDR3 is made up of 16 amino acids. Germline loops: CDR1 LNHDA, CDR2 SQIVND (reference sequence). The CDR3 loop reads CASSARGGLGQETQYF. The CDR3, as DNA: TGTGCCAGTAGTGCTCGAGGGGGTCTGGGGCAAGAGACCCAGTACTTC.

This clone was counted between two and nine times. This chain uses TRBV11-2 with TRBJ1-2, with D unclear. CDR1 is SGHAT, CDR2 FQNNGV, per germline. V gave up 6 bases and J gave up 0 bases, with 14 bases separating them. The CDR3 has 15 residues. CDR3 DNA: TGTGCCAGCAGTCTATCTCTGAGTGCTAACTATGGCTACACCTTC. Its translation: CASSLSLSANYGYTF.

V usage is TRBV4-3 and J usage is TRBJ1-1, with a possible D match to TRBD1 (5 bases). V was clipped by 1 base and J by 5 bases, with 11 bases between them. In germline, CDR1 is LGHNA, CDR2 YSLEER. The CDR3 covers 14 residues. The CDR3 DNA sequence: TGCGCCAGCAGCCAAGTCGGGGGAACGACTGAAGCTTTCTTT. Protein: CASSQVGGTTEAFF.

The genes are TRBV2 and TRBJ1-1, with 10 bases lining up with TRBD1. The length of the CDR3 is 15 residues. J gave up 4 bases and V 4 bases, and 6 bases lay outside the gene matches. Germline assignment: CDR1 SNHLY and CDR2 FYNNEI. This CDR3 reads CASSASGTGVTEAFF. Written as DNA, the CDR3 is TGTGCCAGCAGTGCCTCCGGGACAGGGGTCACTGAAGCTTTCTTT.

This clone came up a few times. The chain is built from TRBV15 and TRBJ2-2; the D gene is possibly TRBD2 (6 bases). With 0 bases removed from V and 6 bases from J, the gap between germline ends came to 14 bases. Germline loops: CDR1 LNHNV, CDR2 YYDKDF (reference sequence). This CDR3 comprises 16 residues. The CDR3 sequence is CATSRDLASASGELFF. CDR3 nucleotide sequence: TGTGCCACCAGCAGAGATCTGGCTAGCGCTTCCGGGGAGCTGTTTTTT.

The chain carries TRBV15 and TRBJ1-1; D unresolved. Trimming left V 5 bases short and J 2 bases short, with 9 bases between. Germline V gives CDR1 LNHNV, CDR2 YYDKDF (reference sequence). There are 13 residues in the CDR3. In nucleotides, the CDR3 is TGTGCCACCAGCCCCTTTCTTAACACTGAAGCTTTCTTT. This codes for CATSPFLNTEAFF.

This clone was detected only once. J is TRBJ2-5 and V is TRBV3-1 (or the pseudogene TRBV3-2); 10 bases fit TRBD2. The CDR3 totals 15 residues. V was pared by 4 bases and J by 4 bases, with 6 bases of the junction left unmatched. The germline CDR1 and CDR2 sequences are LGHDT and YNNKEL (reference sequence). CDR3 bases: TGTGCCAGCAGCCTAGCGGGAGGAAGTCGAGAGACCCAGTACTTC. Translation: CASSLAGGSRETQYF.

This sequence joins TRBV27 and TRBJ2-3; 8 nucleotides match TRBD2. CDR1 and CDR2 from the germline V gene are MNHEY and SMNVEV (reference sequence). The V segment lost 4 bases and the J segment 0 bases; nucleotides outside the gene matches: 3. The CDR3 runs 15 residues. In DNA form, the CDR3 reads TGTGCCAGCAGTTCAATAGCGGGGAGCACAGATACGCAGTATTTT. The encoded protein is CASSSIAGSTDTQYF.

This clone was counted between two and nine times. The chain combines TRBV28 with TRBJ1-3; no clear D. CDR1 and CDR2 (germline): MDHEN, SYDVKM. The CDR3 spans 15 residues. Trimming stripped 6 bases from V and 0 bases from J, with 12 bases between. CDR3 loop: CASSLGSGSGNTIYF. CDR3 DNA sequence: TGTGCCAGCAGCCTAGGGAGTGGCTCTGGAAACACCATATATTTT.

The V and J genes are TRBV29-1 and TRBJ2-5, with D unresolved. Germline values: CDR1 SQVTM, CDR2 ANQGSEA. V was cut by 4 bases and J by 1 base, with 4 bases left in between. The CDR3 spans 11 residues. CDR3 in amino acids: CSVVAQETQYF. The CDR3 DNA reads TGCAGCGTTGTAGCCCAAGAGACCCAGTACTTC. The whole variable domain, filled in from reference TRBV29-1 and TRBJ2-5, reads SAVISQKPSRDICQRGTSLTIQCQVDSQVTMMFWYRQQPGQSLTLIATANQGSEATYESGFVIDKFPISRPNLTFSTLTVSNMSPEDSSIYLCSVVAQETQYFGPGTRLLVL.

This chain joins TRBV30 and TRBJ1-4; D might be TRBD1 (5 bases). Germline-derived CDR1 and CDR2 are GTSNPN and SVGIG (reference sequence). This CDR3 comprises 16 residues. Trimming removed 2 bases from V and 0 bases from J, with 13 bases in between. This CDR3 is CAWSPPGGATNEKLFF. The CDR3 nucleotides read TGTGCCTGGAGTCCCCCGGGGGGTGCAACTAATGAAAAACTGTTTTTT.

This clone was seen once. The chain joins TRBV6-4 to TRBJ2-3; 11 nucleotides align to TRBD2. The CDR3 sequence is 15 residues long. CDR1 is MRHNA and CDR2 is SNTAGT in the germline V gene. Trimming cost V 6 bases and J 4 bases; bases outside gene matches: 6. CDR3 DNA: TGTGCCAGCAGCGTTGGGACTAGCGGATCAGATACGCAGTATTTT. Encoded protein: CASSVGTSGSDTQYF.

The chain is built from TRBV6-5 and TRBJ2-5; 7 bases match TRBD2. Losses at the gene ends were 4 bases for V and 4 bases for J; bases not matched to a gene: 6. The CDR3 sequence is 14 residues long. CDR1 and CDR2 from the germline V gene are MNHEY and SVGAGI. The CDR3 DNA reads as TGTGCCAGCAGTTTGACTAGCTTACGAGAGACCCAGTACTTC. Translated, it gives CASSLTSLRETQYF.

CDR3 sequence: CASSLSLGQGRHQPQHF. Written as DNA, the CDR3 is TGTGCCAGCAGTTTATCGTTGGGACAGGGGCGTCATCAGCCCCAGCATTTT. The genes are TRBV27 and TRBJ1-5, with TRBD1 matching 10 bases. Germline V lookup: CDR1 MNHEY, CDR2 SMNVEV (reference sequence). The J segment lost 5 bases and the V segment lost 0 bases, leaving 7 bases of the junction unmatched. The length of the CDR3 is 17 residues.